This T cell receptor delta chain stems from a study of gamma-delta T cells after stem cell transplantation. TCRdb called clones anew from the RT-PCR reads with CATT. The table records some 10,000 delta-chain clones, 1% to 1.5% of them present only once. There are many counts of this clone. Other nucleotide sequences in the sample specify the same CDR3. Sample: gamma-delta T cells. The TCR originated in a human donor. It is not recorded whose cells these are; they may come from a transplant donor.

CDR3 bases: TGTGCCTGTGACTCCCTGGGGGATTTGACAGCACAACTCTTCTTT. Amino acid sequence: CACDSLGDLTAQLFF. This chain uses TRDV2 with TRDJ2; 8 bases align to TRDD3. The CDR3 loop spans 15 amino acids. CDR1 and CDR2 from the germline V gene are GEAIGNYY and EKD. V lost 3 bases to trimming and J lost 1 base; unmatched junction nucleotides: 3.